The rows below give T cell receptor beta chains drawn from one sample of a study of T cell repertoires in ileal Crohn's disease. Only in-frame clones appear in the TCRdb table, and some are missing; sequencing was by immunoSEQ multiplex PCR. Counted here are 7,400 or so clones, roughly 85% occurring once; the ten biggest clones make up roughly 9.6%. The sample comprised ileal tissue. Receptors originate from an adult with Crohn's disease. The CDR3 runs from the conserved cysteine through the conserved F or W. A D gene is named only where the DNA matches it firmly. Size values are once, few and many counts, or a class for expanded clones, and some rows have none.

-	-	TRBJ2-5	TRBV7-3	TGTGCCAGCAGCTCTATGAGGTCAGAGACCCAGTACTTC	CASSSMRSETQYF
-	-	TRBJ1-4	TRBV2	TGTGCCAGCAAAACAGACTATGAAAAACTGTTTTTT	CASKTDYEKLFF
-	-	TRBJ2-7	TRBV11-2	TGTGCCAGCAGCTTAGTGTCGGGGAGCTACGAGCAGTACTTC	CASSLVSGSYEQYF
-	-	TRBJ2-5	TRBV5-1	TGCGCCAGCAGCTTGGCCTCACAGAAAGAGACCCAGTACTTC	CASSLASQKETQYF
-	-	TRBJ1-1	TRBV6-5	TGTGCCAGCAGTTACGACCGCAGGGGAGGCACTGAAGCTTTCTTT	CASSYDRRGGTEAFF
-	-	TRBJ1-1	TRBV7-6	TGTGCCAGCAGCTTAGGGCCGGGGGGGAACACTGAAGCTTTCTTT	CASSLGPGGNTEAFF
-	-	TRBJ2-5	TRBV6-6	TGTGCCAGCAGCCCTACAGTGTACCAAGAGACCCAGTACTTC	CASSPTVYQETQYF
-	-	TRBJ1-1	TRBV5-1	TGCGCCAGCAGCTTGGACAGGTCGAACACTGAAGCTTTCTTT	CASSLDRSNTEAFF
-	-	TRBJ2-2	TRBV4-1	TGCGCCAGCAGCTCAATGGGAGGTGACACCGGGGAGCTGTTTTTT	CASSSMGGDTGELFF
-	TRBD1	TRBJ1-1	TRBV7-9	TGTGCCAGCATCCAGGGGGTTGGGGACACTGAAGCTTTCTTT	CASIQGVGDTEAFF
once	-	TRBJ1-1	TRBV18	TGTGCCAGCTCGGGGGGCAGGGCTCAGAGTACTGAAGCTTTCTTT	CASSGGRAQSTEAFF
-	TRBD2	TRBJ2-1	TRBV14	TGTGCCAGCAGCCGAGGGCTCGGGACTATCCTGGCAAATGAGCAGTTCTTC	CASSRGLGTILANEQFF
-	TRBD1	TRBJ1-2	TRBV19	TGTGCCACCCGGGACAGTCTGTTAGCTAACTATGGCTACACCTTC	CATRDSLLANYGYTF
-	TRBD2	TRBJ2-7	TRBV4-1	TGCGCCAGCAGCCAGGGACTAGCGTGGAGCGAGCAGTACTTC	CASSQGLAWSEQYF
-	-	TRBJ1-1	TRBV11-2	TGTGCCAGCAGCTTAGCGGGGCCGCTCACTGAAGCTTTCTTT	CASSLAGPLTEAFF
-	-	TRBJ1-5	TRBV19	TGTGCCAGTAGTATTAACGGAGCCGGTCAGCCCCAGCATTTT	CASSINGAGQPQHF
-	-	TRBJ2-1	TRBV4-3	TGCGCCAGCAGCCAAGATAGATTACTCCCGAGCAATGAGCAGTTCTTC	CASSQDRLLPSNEQFF
-	TRBD1	TRBJ1-2	TRBV14	TGTGCCAGCAGCCAAGAAGGGTGGACAGGTCCTCGGGGAAGTGGCTACACCTTC	CASSQEGWTGPRGSGYTF
-	TRBD1	TRBJ1-4	TRBV28	TGTGCCAGCAGTGGAATGACAGGGTCGAATGAAAAACTGTTTTTT	CASSGMTGSNEKLFF
-	-	TRBJ2-3	TRBV9	TGTGCCAGCAGCCCGCGTCCAGGGCCCACAGATACGCAGTATTTT	CASSPRPGPTDTQYF
-	-	TRBJ1-1	TRBV11-2	TGTGCCAGCAGCCCAGCTGGGAATCCGAACACTGAAGCTTTCTTT	CASSPAGNPNTEAFF
-	-	TRBJ1-2	TRBV5-1	TGCGCCAGCAGCTTGAGCAGGGACCATGGCTACACCTTC	CASSLSRDHGYTF
-	TRBD2	TRBJ2-1	TRBV7-3	TGTGCCAGCAGCTTATCCGGGACTAGCGGGACCAATGAGCAGTTCTTC	CASSLSGTSGTNEQFF
-	-	TRBJ1-1	TRBV9	TGTGCCAGCAGCGTGGGGACACCTCAAAGCGGGGCTTTCTTT	CASSVGTPQSGAFF
-	-	TRBJ1-1	TRBV5-1	TGCGCCAGCAGTTTTGGGACGGTGAACACTGAAGCTTTCTTT	CASSFGTVNTEAFF
-	TRBD1	TRBJ1-2	TRBV12-5	TGTGCTAGTGGTAATACAGGGGATGGCTACACCTTC	CASGNTGDGYTF
-	-	TRBJ1-2	TRBV7-9	TGTGCCAGCAGCTTGGCGGCAGGGGCCTCCCCCTATGGCTACACCTTC	CASSLAAGASPYGYTF
-	TRBD2	TRBJ2-5	TRBV28	TGTGCCAGCAGTTTCCAGCTAGCGGGCCAAGAGACCCAGTACTTC	CASSFQLAGQETQYF
-	-	TRBJ1-1	TRBV2	TGTGCCAGCACCGAACAACGCACTGAAGCTTTCTTT	CASTEQRTEAFF
-	-	TRBJ2-1	TRBV6-4	TGTGCCAGCAGTGACGGAGTTATTAATGAGCAGTTCTTC	CASSDGVINEQFF
once	TRBD2	TRBJ2-3	TRBV4-2	TGTGCCAGCAGCCAAGATAGCGTAGCGGGAGCGGTCACAGATACGCAGTATTTT	CASSQDSVAGAVTDTQYF
once	-	TRBJ1-1	TRBV19	TGTGCCAGTACCGGGACATACAACACTGAAGCTTTCTTT	CASTGTYNTEAFF
-	TRBD2	TRBJ2-2	TRBV5-6	TGTGCCAGCAGCGGGATTAGCGGGAGGACCGGGGAGCTGTTTTTT	CASSGISGRTGELFF
-	-	TRBJ2-5	TRBV9	TGTGCCAGCAGCGTAGTTTCGGGAGTCTTACAAGAGACCCAGTACTTC	CASSVVSGVLQETQYF
-	TRBD2	TRBJ2-7	TRBV7-9	TGTGCCAGCAGTATTTTAGCGGGGGGGCCCAGCGAGCAGTACTTC	CASSILAGGPSEQYF
-	-	TRBJ1-2	TRBV5-1	TGCGCCAGCAGGATAGTGCGGCCCATTGGCGGAAGTTATGGCTACACCTTC	CASRIVRPIGGSYGYTF
-	-	TRBJ2-3	TRBV15	TGTGCCACCAGCAGAGAATCCGCTAACACAGATACGCAGTATTTT	CATSRESANTDTQYF
-	TRBD1	TRBJ1-2	TRBV5-1	TGCGCCAGCAGCTTGGCCGTAGGACAGGGGACCTATGGCTACACCTTC	CASSLAVGQGTYGYTF
-	-	TRBJ1-4	TRBV7-9	TGTGCCAGCTGTAAGGGAGTTGATGAAAAACTGTTTTTT	CASCKGVDEKLFF
-	TRBD1	TRBJ2-3	TRBV4-1	TGCGCCAGCAGCCACCCTGAGGACAGGGGTGATCCCGATACGCAGTATTTT	CASSHPEDRGDPDTQYF
-	-	TRBJ1-1	TRBV27	TGTGCCAGCAGTCTCTTGTCCACAACTGAAGCTTTCTTT	CASSLLSTTEAFF
-	-	TRBJ1-1	TRBV29-1	TGCAGCGTTGATGCAGTTGCGTGGGGGGGTCAAGCTTTCTTT	CSVDAVAWGGQAFF
-	-	TRBJ2-3	TRBV5-6	TGTGCCAGCAGCTTTTTTCGGGGGGCCTATTCAGATACGCAGTATTTT	CASSFFRGAYSDTQYF
-	TRBD1	TRBJ2-2	TRBV19	TGTGCCAGCGGAAGGGGGCAGGGTGCCGGGGAGCTGTTTTTT	CASGRGQGAGELFF
-	-	TRBJ2-3	TRBV7-2	TGTGCCAGCAGCCTGACGTCAGATACGCAGTATTTT	CASSLTSDTQYF
-	-	TRBJ2-3	TRBV6-5	TGTGCCAGCCATAGGGAGACAGATACGCAGTATTTT	CASHRETDTQYF
-	-	TRBJ1-5	TRBV18	TGTGCCAGCTCACCGGGAGGGGCCAGCAATCAGCCCCAGCATTTT	CASSPGGASNQPQHF
-	-	TRBJ1-2	TRBV5-4	TGTGCCAGCAGCTCGACAGGAGGCAAAGGTTATGGCTACACCTTC	CASSSTGGKGYGYTF
once	-	TRBJ2-3	TRBV12-5	TGTGCTAGTGGTTTGGCAAGAGATACGCAGTATTTT	CASGLARDTQYF